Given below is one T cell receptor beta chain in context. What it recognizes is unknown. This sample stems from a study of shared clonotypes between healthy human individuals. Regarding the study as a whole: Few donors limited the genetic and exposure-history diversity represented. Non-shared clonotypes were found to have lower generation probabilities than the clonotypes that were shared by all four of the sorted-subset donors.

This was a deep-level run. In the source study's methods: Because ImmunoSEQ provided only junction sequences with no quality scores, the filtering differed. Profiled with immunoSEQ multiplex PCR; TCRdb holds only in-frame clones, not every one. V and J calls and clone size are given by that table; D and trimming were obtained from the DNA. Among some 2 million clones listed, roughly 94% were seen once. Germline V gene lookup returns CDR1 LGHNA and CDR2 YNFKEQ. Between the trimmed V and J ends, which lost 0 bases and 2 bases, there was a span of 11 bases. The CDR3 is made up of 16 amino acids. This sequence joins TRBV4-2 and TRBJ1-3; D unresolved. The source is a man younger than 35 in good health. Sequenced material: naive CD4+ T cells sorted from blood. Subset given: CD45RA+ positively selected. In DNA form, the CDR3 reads TGTGCCAGCAGCCAAGATAGGACTGGAGCTGGAAACACCATATATTTT. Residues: CASSQDRTGAGNTIYF.